These 10 T cell receptor beta chains were sequenced from one sample in a study of regulatory T cells in long-lasting Graves disease. Time point specified: persistent/refractory GD, antithyroid drugs over 5 years with positive TRAb. PBMCs provided the RNA from which the TCR library was made. CDR3-region Arm-PCR and iRepertoire HTBI primers produced the TCR beta libraries. TCRdb independently ran MiXCR on the multiplex PCR reads; one entry per CDR3 protein. The sample holds hundreds of thousands of distinct CDR3 sequences, less than 25% seen once. The sequencing used peripheral blood mononuclear cells (PBMCs), collected when the disease was refractory, from a patient treated with antithyroid drugs. The receptors were sampled from a female donor with Graves disease.

This rearrangement joins TRBV18 to TRBJ2-5, with TRBD2 identical over 7 bases. The CDR3 loop spans 15 amino acids. From germline, CDR1 is KGHSH and CDR2 LQKENI. Trimming removed 1 base from V and 4 bases from J; junction bases left unmatched: 6. CDR3 loop: CASSPLPAGLETQYF. The CDR3 DNA sequence: TGTGCCAGCTCACCACTCCCAGCGGGATTAGAGACCCAGTACTTC.

V is TRBV14 and J is TRBJ1-1; D possibly corresponds to TRBD1 (5 bases). Germline V lookup: CDR1 SGHDN, CDR2 FVKESK. V was clipped by 3 bases and J by 0 bases, with 8 bases between them. This CDR3 contains 14 residues. Here the CDR3 DNA reads TGTGCCAGCAGCCACGCAGGGATGAACACTGAAGCTTTCTTT. It codes for CASSHAGMNTEAFF.

The J gene is TRBJ1-2, the V gene TRBV3-1, with a tentative D call TRBD1 (5 bases). Per the germline V gene, CDR1 is LGHDT and CDR2 is YNNKEL (reference sequence). V was shortened by 1 base and J by 6 bases, with 15 bases between the two germline ends. CDR3 length: 15 amino acids. CDR3 DNA sequence: TGTGCCAGCAGCCAAGTTCTCAGGGCCGCCGATGGCTACACCTTC. Translation gives CASSQVLRAADGYTF.

This clonotype was detected ten times or more. The chain carries TRBV30 and TRBJ2-4; D might be TRBD1 or TRBD2, each matching 5 bases. V was shortened by 4 bases and J by 8 bases, with 15 bases between the two germline ends. This CDR3 is built from 13 residues. Looked up from germline, CDR1 is GTSNPN and CDR2 is SVGIG (reference sequence). This CDR3 reads CAWIPGPLDIQYF. CDR3 in DNA: TGTGCCTGGATTCCGGGACCGCTGGACATTCAGTACTTC.

This clonotype was counted at least ten times. In DNA, the CDR3 is TGTGCCAGCAGCTCTGATTCCGGGCCAGACGACACTGAAGCTTTCTTT. Translation: CASSSDSGPDDTEAFF. V and J are TRBV7-3 and TRBJ1-1; D remains ambiguous. This CDR3 comprises 16 residues. Germline V gene lookup returns CDR1 SGHTA and CDR2 FQGTGA. The V gene lost 4 bases and the J gene lost 3 bases, with 18 bases spanning the gap.

The table lists this clonotype with many counts. This chain connects TRBV7-2 to TRBJ2-7; a weak D match, TRBD2 (6 bases). There are 14 residues in the CDR3. V lost 1 base and J 5 bases, leaving 12 bases between the germline ends. Germline lookup yields CDR1 SGHTA and CDR2 FQGNSA. The chain's CDR3 is CASSLGGGTHEQYF. Here the CDR3 DNA reads TGTGCCAGCAGCTTAGGGGGCGGGACCCACGAGCAGTACTTC.

The chain has TRBV5-1 and TRBJ2-2; D unresolved. Deletions cut 1 base from V and 8 bases from J, with 6 bases between. Looked up from germline, CDR1 is SGHRS and CDR2 is YFSETQ. CDR3 length: 12 amino acids. CDR3 region: CASSLLEGELFF. The CDR3 region has the DNA TGCGCCAGCAGCTTGTTGGAAGGGGAGCTGTTTTTT.

This clonotype was seen repeatedly, ten times or more. DNA of the CDR3: TGTGCCAGCAGTTTCCGAGGAGCAGGGCCAGGGGAGACCCAGTACTTC. Amino acids: CASSFRGAGPGETQYF. The chain recombines TRBV6-5 with TRBJ2-5; D is possibly TRBD1 (5 bases). V lost 4 bases to trimming and J lost 5 bases, with 20 bases between them. This CDR3 is 16 amino acids long. Germline V gene lookup returns CDR1 MNHEY and CDR2 SVGAGI.

This clonotype was detected ten times or more. V gene TRBV20-1 combines with J gene TRBJ2-7; D gene ambiguous. Germline V gives CDR1 DFQATT, CDR2 SNEGSKA (reference sequence). CDR3 length: 14 amino acids. Trimming left V 5 bases short and J 0 bases short, with 14 bases between. This CDR3 is CSAAEAGSSYEQYF. The CDR3 region has the DNA TGCAGTGCTGCCGAGGCTGGAAGCTCCTACGAGCAGTACTTC.

In the case of this clonotype: With a much larger clone just one base away, this may be a read error. The chain couples TRBV29-1 to TRBJ2-7; D gene ambiguous. Germline lookup yields CDR1 SQVTM and CDR2 ANQGSEA. The CDR3 has 16 amino acids. The CDR3: CGVEDGRSTGDYEQYF. DNA of the CDR3: TGCGGCGTTGAAGATGGGCGTTCGACTGGAGATTACGAGCAGTACTTC.